This TCR beta chain was identified during a study of blood T cell repertoires in COVID-19. Study as a whole: Acute-phase and convalescent COVID-19 samples originated in the United States, Italy and Spain. T cells, B-cell-depleted T cells, or PBMCs supplied cDNA or gDNA.

Original data processing: Researchers report that nucleated cell counts were estimated from reference gene primer amplification. Here immunoSEQ multiplex PCR was the method, and the copy in TCRdb shows in-frame clones only, minus some. V, J and clone size derive from that table, while D and trimming were established from the DNA sequence. Here the sample spans 110,000 or so clones, roughly 80% being singletons. The CDR3 spans 15 residues. V shed 3 bases and J 6 bases; nucleotides not matched to a gene: 9. Germline CDR1 SEHNR, CDR2 FQNEAQ (reference sequence). The receptor was isolated from a woman aged 35 to 49 with acute or convalescent COVID-19. V and J are TRBV7-9 and TRBJ1-2; 8 bases are a match to TRBD1. Sequencing was carried out using peripheral blood. This CDR3 reads CASSFLAGGFHGYTF. The CDR3 nucleotides read TGTGCCAGCAGCTTTTTAGCAGGGGGCTTTCATGGCTACACCTTC.